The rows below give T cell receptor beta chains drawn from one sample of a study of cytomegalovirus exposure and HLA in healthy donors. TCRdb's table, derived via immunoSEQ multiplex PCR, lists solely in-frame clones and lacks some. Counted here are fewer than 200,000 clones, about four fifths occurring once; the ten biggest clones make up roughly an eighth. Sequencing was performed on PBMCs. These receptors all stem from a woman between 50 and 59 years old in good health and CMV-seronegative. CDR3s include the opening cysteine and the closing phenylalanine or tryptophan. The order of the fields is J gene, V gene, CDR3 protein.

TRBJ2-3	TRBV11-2	CASAKGIRGSVDTQYF
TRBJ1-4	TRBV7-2	CASSLRGEKLFF
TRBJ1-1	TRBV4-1	CASSHFRDSNTEAFF
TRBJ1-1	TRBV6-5	CASSGPTGNTEAFF
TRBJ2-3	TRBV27	CASRSLAELGRGTQYF
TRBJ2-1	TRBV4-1	CASSGGRGSYNEQFF
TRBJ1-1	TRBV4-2	CASRQRGSRRATEAFF
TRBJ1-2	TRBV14	CASSQHRDRGSGGYTF
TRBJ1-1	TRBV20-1	CSALRDTEAFF
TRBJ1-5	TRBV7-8	CASSLVSQSNQPQHF
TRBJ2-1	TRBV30	CAWSVTYGQGSVNEQFF
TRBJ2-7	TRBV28	CASSPPGQGAREQYF
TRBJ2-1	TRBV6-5	CASRPRQGAYNEQFF
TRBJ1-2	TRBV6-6	CASRNRDRTSRGYTF